This T cell receptor (beta chain) stems from a study of T cells in localized non-small cell lung cancer. Overall study findings and caveats: Sequencing involved a lone tumor region, leaving heterogeneity possible. Uninvolved neighboring lung showed the greatest T cell clonality, exceeding tumor. There were a median roughly 62 of the top 100 tumor clones appearing in adjacent lung.

The protocol was immunoSEQ multiplex PCR, while the TCRdb copy is restricted to in-frame clones and leaves out a portion. The data contain 130,000 or so clones, about 90% of them singletons. Turning to this clone: The antigen is unknown.

The CDR3 covers 18 residues. The V end lost 0 bases, the J end lost 2 bases, and 18 bases lay between the germline ends. The genes are TRBV23-1 and TRBJ2-3, with D possibly matching TRBD1 (6 bases). TRBV23-1 is known as an ORF, though its function is uncertain. The receptor was derived from an older female donor with stage I lung adenocarcinoma. This material consisted of peripheral blood, taken before any cancer treatment. The CDR3 DNA reads TGCGCCAGCAGTCAATCGTCCGGAACAGGGAGATACACAGATACGCAGTATTTT. Its protein product is CASSQSSGTGRYTDTQYF.